The 10 T cell receptor beta chains reported below all come from one sample, sequenced in a study of human CD8 memory T cell subsets. The authors made TCR beta libraries using UMI-labeled 5' RACE. For each CDR3 protein, TCRdb gives one entry from its re-call of the 5' RACE reads, without DNA. The record lists around 10,000 distinct CDR3 sequences, of which the ten most abundant hold 20%. It was CCR7+ PD-1+ TIGIT+ early memory CD8+ T cells with exhausted-like traits that constituted TPEX cells. Input material: CD8+ T cells from PBMCs. The receptors shown here come from a human donor in good health.

V usage is TRBV12-3 or TRBV12-4 and J usage is TRBJ1-2; the TCRdb call, TRBD1, lacks DNA for checking. The CDR3 contains 13 residues. This CDR3 reads CASRGTGFSGYTF.

The chain uses TRBV9 and TRBJ1-2. The germline V gene has CDR1 SGDLS and CDR2 YYNGEE. The CDR3 consists of 17 residues. The CDR3 spells CASSPRGVVPNEVGYTF.

V is TRBV5-6 and J is TRBJ2-3; the D call from TCRdb, TRBD2, cannot be confirmed without DNA. Looked up from germline, CDR1 is SGHDT and CDR2 is YYEEEE. This CDR3 comprises 15 residues. CDR3 region: CASSSGTSRTDTQYF.

This chain links TRBV9 with TRBJ2-7; TCRdb calls TRBD2, which cannot be checked without DNA. Germline-derived CDR1 and CDR2 are SGDLS and YYNGEE. This CDR3 comprises 17 residues. The CDR3 reads CASSPGGGAVVGYEQYF.

The chain has TRBV12-3 or TRBV12-4 and TRBJ2-3; TCRdb indicates TRBD1, and absent DNA this call remains unverified. CDR3 length: 15 amino acids. The CDR3 loop reads CASSQSTGRTDTQYF.

J is TRBJ1-1 and V is TRBV7-2; TCRdb outputs TRBD1, but without DNA this stays unchecked. Per the germline V gene, CDR1 is SGHTA and CDR2 is FQGNSA. CDR3 length: 14 residues. This chain's CDR3 is CASSLVVQGVDAFF.

This chain connects TRBV12-3 or TRBV12-4 to TRBJ2-1; TCRdb's assignment of TRBD1 cannot be checked, as there is no DNA. The CDR3 is made up of 19 amino acids. The CDR3 sequence: CASSWTGGLQGRSYNEQFF.

This chain joins TRBV7-2 and TRBJ1-2; TCRdb reports TRBD1, a call that lacks DNA to check it against. This CDR3 region has 18 residues. Germline CDR1 SGHTA, CDR2 FQGNSA. CDR3 amino acids: CASSLNRDSSPLEYGYTF.

Its frequency marks this clonotype as medium-sized (0.01 to 0.1%). The rearrangement links TRBV7-2 to TRBJ2-7. The V gene's germline CDR1 is SGHTA and CDR2 FQGNSA. The CDR3 totals 11 residues. CDR3 protein: CASSLTYEQYF.

The rearrangement uses TRBV15 and TRBJ2-5; TCRdb's assignment of TRBD1 cannot be checked, as there is no DNA. The CDR3 is made up of 15 amino acids. Per the germline V gene, CDR1 is LNHNV and CDR2 is YYDKDF (reference sequence). The CDR3 protein is CATSTRTGGQETQYF.